A selection of T cell receptor beta chains follows, all from one sample in a study of blood T cell repertoires in COVID-19. The assay was immunoSEQ multiplex PCR, and TCRdb's table has in-frame clones only and misses some. The sample contains 100,000 or so clones, more than 75% of which appear only once. The sequenced sample consisted of peripheral blood. The receptors come from a man aged 50 or older with active or convalescent COVID-19. Each CDR3 is given with its conserved first and last residue. The D gene is left open where the match is weak. Only part of the rows carry a size: once, few, many, or a class if the clone is expanded.

v_gene	d_gene	abundance	j_gene	CDR3nt	CDR3aa
TRBV7-2	.	.	TRBJ2-1	TGTGCCAGCAGCTTAGTATGGGGGGTCAGCTCCTACAATGAGCAGTTCTTC	CASSLVWGVSSYNEQFF
TRBV27	TRBD2	.	TRBJ2-3	TGTGCCAGCCAAAGCGGGGGGGCCGGCACAGATACGCAGTATTTT	CASQSGGAGTDTQYF
TRBV19	.	.	TRBJ1-1	TGTGCCAGTAGTATTAAAGGCAGGGCTAACACTGAAGCTTTCTTT	CASSIKGRANTEAFF
TRBV29-1	TRBD1	.	TRBJ2-3	TGCAGCGTTGGGACAGGGGGCACAGATACGCAGTATTTT	CSVGTGGTDTQYF
TRBV2	TRBD1	.	TRBJ2-1	TGTGCCAGCAGTGAAGCGGGACAGGGCAACTCTTTCAGGTTCTTC	CASSEAGQGNSFRFF
TRBV24-1	.	.	TRBJ2-1	TGTGCCACCAGTGATTTGAGACTAGACTCCTACAATGAGCAGTTCTTC	CATSDLRLDSYNEQFF
TRBV12-3/TRBV12-4	TRBD2	.	TRBJ2-5	TGTGCCAGCAGTTTAGCGCGGGGGGAGACCCAGTACTTC	CASSLARGETQYF
TRBV19	TRBD1	few	TRBJ1-4	TGTGCCAGTGTCGGACAGGGAAATCGAGGTGGCGAAAAACTGTTTTTT	CASVGQGNRGGEKLFF
TRBV14	.	.	TRBJ1-3	TGTGCCAGCAGCCAAGATAAGGGGCAGAGCTCTGGAAACACCATATATTTT	CASSQDKGQSSGNTIYF
TRBV29-1	.	.	TRBJ2-1	TGCAGCGTTGTTCGAGGAAACACCGACAATGAGCAGTTCTTC	CSVVRGNTDNEQFF
TRBV7-6	TRBD1	once	TRBJ2-2	TGTGCCAGCAGTTTGGCGGCAGGGGGCAACGGGGAGCTGTTTTTT	CASSLAAGGNGELFF
TRBV5-1	TRBD1	.	TRBJ2-2	TGCGCCAGCAGCTTGGATGGACAGGAACCCGGGGAGCTGTTTTTT	CASSLDGQEPGELFF
TRBV10-3	TRBD1	few	TRBJ1-4	TGTGCCACCCTTGACAGGGCTAATGAAAAACTGTTTTTT	CATLDRANEKLFF
TRBV5-4	.	.	TRBJ2-5	TGTGCCAGCAGCAAAAAAAAAGGGAGTGAAGAGACCCAGTACTTC	CASSKKKGSEETQYF
TRBV11-2	.	.	TRBJ2-7	TGTGCCAGCAGCCCTTGGGGGCCCTACGAGCAGTACTTC	CASSPWGPYEQYF
TRBV5-8	TRBD1	few	TRBJ1-5	TGTGCCAGCAGCTTGGATCCCACCCCACAGGGGAATCAGCCCCAGCATTTT	CASSLDPTPQGNQPQHF
TRBV9	TRBD1	.	TRBJ1-1	TGTGCCAGCAGCGCGGGGACAGGGTTGAACACTGAAGCTTTCTTT	CASSAGTGLNTEAFF
TRBV19	.	once	TRBJ1-2	TGTGCCAGTAGAGAGCAGGGGCCCGGGCCTTATGGCTACACCTTC	CASREQGPGPYGYTF
TRBV7-2	TRBD1	once	TRBJ2-3	TGTGCCAGCAGCTCTCGTCCGGGACAGGGCTTCGATACGCAGTATTTT	CASSSRPGQGFDTQYF
TRBV7-2	TRBD1	.	TRBJ2-1	TGTGCCAGCAGCTTAGCACAGGGGGCGTACAATGAGCAGTTCTTC	CASSLAQGAYNEQFF
TRBV9	.	.	TRBJ1-2	TGTGCCAGCAGCGTAGGACAGGCCAACTATGGCTACACCTTC	CASSVGQANYGYTF
TRBV5-4	.	.	TRBJ2-2	TGTGCCAGCAGCTTGGGTAGGGGCCTGAACACCGGGGAGCTGTTTTTT	CASSLGRGLNTGELFF
TRBV5-1	TRBD1	few	TRBJ2-7	TGCGCCAGCAGCCTAGGACAGGGAAATAACGAGCAGTACTTC	CASSLGQGNNEQYF
TRBV4-1	TRBD1	.	TRBJ1-5	TGCGCCAGCAGCCAGGGACAGGGGTATCAGCCCCAGCATTTT	CASSQGQGYQPQHF
TRBV5-4	TRBD1	.	TRBJ2-2	TGTGCCAGCAGGGGGACAGGGGGCACCGGGGAGCTGTTTTTT	CASRGTGGTGELFF